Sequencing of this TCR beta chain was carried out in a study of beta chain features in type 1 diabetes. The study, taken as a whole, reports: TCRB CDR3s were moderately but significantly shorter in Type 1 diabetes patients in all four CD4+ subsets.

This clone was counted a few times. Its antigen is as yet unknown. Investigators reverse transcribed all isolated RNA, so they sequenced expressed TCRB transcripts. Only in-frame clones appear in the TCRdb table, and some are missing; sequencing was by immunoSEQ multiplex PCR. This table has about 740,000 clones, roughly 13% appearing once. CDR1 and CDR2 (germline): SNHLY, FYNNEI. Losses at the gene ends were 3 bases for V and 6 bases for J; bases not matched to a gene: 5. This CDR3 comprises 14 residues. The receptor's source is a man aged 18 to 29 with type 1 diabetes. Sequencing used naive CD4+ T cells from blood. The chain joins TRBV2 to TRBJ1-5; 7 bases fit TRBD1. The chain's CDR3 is CASSEETGFQPQHF. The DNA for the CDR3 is TGTGCCAGCAGTGAGGAGACAGGGTTTCAGCCCCAGCATTTT. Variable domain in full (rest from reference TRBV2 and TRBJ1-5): EPEVTQTPSHQVTQMGQEVILRCVPISNHLYFYWYRQILGQKVEFLVSFYNNEISEKSEIFDDQFSVERPDGSNFTLKIRSTKLEDSAMYFCASSEETGFQPQHFGDGTRLSIL.